Sequencing of this T cell receptor beta chain was carried out in a study of T cells in localized non-small cell lung cancer. Study-level points and caveats: Uninvolved adjacent lung had more T cell clonality than any other tissue, topping tumor.

Of note for this clone: Antigen specificity is unknown.

Measured with immunoSEQ multiplex PCR; TCRdb has only the in-frame clones, and not every one. Here the sample spans roughly 53,000 clones, around 80% being singletons. CDR3 length: 14 amino acids. Trimming removed 2 bases from V and 6 bases from J; junction bases left unmatched: 4. Germline V lookup: CDR1 SGHTA, CDR2 FQGNSA. This chain uses TRBV7-2 with TRBJ1-3; 7 bases fit TRBD1. Sequencing used peripheral blood mononuclear cells, obtained before any cancer treatment. This clonotype was obtained from a man aged 35 to 69 with stage III lung adenocarcinoma. In DNA form, the CDR3 reads TGTGCCAGCAGCTTACAGGGGGAAGTAAACACCATATATTTT. Its translation is CASSLQGEVNTIYF.